The present T cell receptor (beta chain) was sequenced within a study of beta chain features in type 1 diabetes. Study-wide results and limits: In every one of the four CD4+ subsets, TCRB CDR3s were moderately but significantly shorter in Type 1 diabetes patients.

Isolated RNA was reverse transcribed in full, so expressed TCRB transcripts were sequenced. Libraries were prepared by immunoSEQ multiplex PCR; TCRdb keeps only in-frame clonotypes and omits some of them. The table has about 320,000 clones, around 13% seen once. V was clipped by 9 bases and J by 6 bases, with 12 bases between them. Germline CDR1 and CDR2: MNHEY and SVGAGI. The CDR3 has 12 amino acids. On this clone itself: Antigen: not known. This specimen includes other DNA sequences encoding the same CDR3.

This chain joins TRBV6-5 and TRBJ2-1; D is possibly TRBD1 (6 bases). The sample was central memory CD4+ T cells from blood. The receptor's source is a young man in good health. CDR3 sequence (DNA): TGTGCCAGTCGGAGAGGGGGCAATGAGCAGTTCTTC. Its translation is CASRRGGNEQFF.